A selection of T cell receptor beta chains follows, all from one sample in a study of T cells after yellow fever vaccination. One entry per CDR3 protein, called by TCRdb with MiXCR from the 5' RACE reads. The sample lists about 320,000 distinct CDR3 sequences, roughly 4.3% occurring once. The specimen was PBMCs, collected 15 days after the yellow fever booster vaccination. The receptors were sampled from a man between 18 and 29 years old who received the YFV17D yellow fever vaccine. Each CDR3 is given with its conserved first and last residue. A D gene is named only where the DNA matches it firmly. Size values are once, few and many counts, or a class for expanded clones, and some rows have none.

V	size	J	D	CDR3	DNA
TRBV5-1	few	TRBJ1-5	NA	CASSVSPGQPQHF	TGCGCCAGCAGCGTGTCCCCCGGTCAGCCCCAGCATTTT
TRBV23-1	few	TRBJ2-3	NA	CASSQSRQGDDTQYF	TGCGCCAGCAGTCAATCGAGGCAGGGAGACGATACGCAGTATTTT
TRBV28	many	TRBJ1-2	NA	CASTSERRGSYGYTF	TGTGCCAGCACCTCCGAGAGACGGGGTTCCTATGGCTACACCTTC
TRBV2	many	TRBJ2-1	NA	CASRRSGASYNEQFF	TGTGCCAGCAGGAGGTCAGGGGCTTCCTACAATGAGCAGTTCTTC
TRBV7-2	NA	TRBJ1-1	NA	CASSLALGAGTEAFF	TGTGCCAGCAGCTTAGCGCTAGGGGCAGGGACTGAAGCTTTCTTT
TRBV7-9	few	TRBJ1-1	TRBD1	CASSLARTGQNSF	TGTGCCAGCAGCTTAGCGAGGACAGGCCAGAACTCGTTT
TRBV29-1	many	TRBJ2-1	TRBD2	CSVELTSGRYNEQFF	TGCAGCGTTGAACTGACTAGCGGGAGGTACAATGAGCAGTTCTTC
TRBV5-6	NA	TRBJ2-3	NA	CASSLFFHGGSGDTQYF	TGTGCCAGCAGCTTGTTTTTTCACGGGGGATCAGGAGATACGCAGTATTTT
TRBV5-6	many	TRBJ1-5	NA	CASSLGGQMSNQPQHF	TGTGCCAGCAGCCTGGGAGGACAAATGAGCAATCAGCCCCAGCATTTT
TRBV15	many	TRBJ1-2	TRBD1	CATSRDRRGLDGYTF	TGTGCCACCAGCAGAGATCGGAGGGGGCTGGATGGCTACACCTTC
TRBV5-5	many	TRBJ1-1	NA	CASSSWPNTEAFF	TGTGCCAGCAGCTCCTGGCCGAACACTGAAGCTTTCTTT
TRBV5-1	few	TRBJ1-6	NA	CASSFGDGNSPLHF	TGCGCCAGCAGCTTTGGGGACGGTAATTCACCCCTCCACTTT
TRBV5-5	few	TRBJ2-3	NA	CASSFRARGTDTQYF	TGTGCCAGCAGCTTCAGGGCGCGGGGCACAGATACGCAGTATTTT
TRBV27	few	TRBJ2-3	NA	CASGPTGWSQYF	TGTGCCAGCGGTCCGACGGGATGGAGCCAGTATTTT
TRBV5-6	many	TRBJ2-3	NA	CASSWRDTQYF	TGTGCCAGCAGCTGGAGAGATACGCAGTATTTT
TRBV12-3/TRBV12-4	NA	TRBJ2-2	NA	CASSFSTGAGELFF	TGTGCCAGCAGTTTTTCCACCGGGGCCGGGGAGCTGTTTTTT
TRBV5-6	many	TRBJ2-3	NA	CASSLKWSTDTQYF	TGTGCCAGCAGTCTTAAGTGGAGCACAGATACGCAGTATTTT
TRBV20-1	many	TRBJ2-1	NA	CSAAGGYSGYNEQFF	TGCAGTGCCGCTGGCGGGTACAGTGGGTACAATGAGCAGTTCTTC
TRBV4-3	few	TRBJ2-1	NA	CASSQDRPYEQFF	TGCGCCAGCAGCCAAGATCGGCCCTATGAGCAGTTCTTC
TRBV7-9	many	TRBJ2-5	NA	CASSLWKTQYF	TGTGCCAGCAGCTTATGGAAGACCCAGTACTTC
TRBV7-2	NA	TRBJ1-5	TRBD1	CASSLVGQGSGQPQHF	TGTGCCAGCAGCCTTGTGGGACAGGGAAGTGGTCAGCCCCAGCATTTT
TRBV7-3	many	TRBJ1-2	NA	CASSLGLGGYTF	TGTGCCAGCAGCCTCGGACTAGGGGGCTACACCTTC
TRBV20-1	NA	TRBJ1-4	NA	CSARSQLNEKLFF	TGCAGTGCTAGGTCCCAGCTTAATGAAAAACTGTTTTTT
TRBV7-6	many	TRBJ1-1	NA	CASSLARASGTEAFF	TGTGCCAGCAGCTTAGCGCGAGCCTCGGGCACTGAAGCTTTCTTT
TRBV6-5	NA	TRBJ1-1	NA	CASSKQGGAEAFF	TGTGCCAGCAGTAAGCAGGGTGGCGCTGAAGCTTTCTTT
TRBV4-3	many	TRBJ1-4	TRBD1	CASSQEIRTGPTNEKLFF	TGCGCCAGCAGCCAAGAAATTAGGACAGGGCCAACTAATGAAAAACTGTTTTTT
TRBV12-3/TRBV12-4	few	TRBJ1-1	NA	CASSLFAGFGTEAFF	TGTGCCAGCAGTTTATTCGCTGGGTTCGGCACTGAAGCTTTCTTT
TRBV7-2	few	TRBJ1-3	NA	CASSPGPGASGNTIYF	TGTGCCAGCAGCCCAGGCCCCGGGGCCTCTGGAAACACCATATATTTT
TRBV30	NA	TRBJ1-2	NA	CAWSVGVIAGRGYTF	TGTGCCTGGAGTGTAGGCGTCATCGCAGGGCGAGGCTACACCTTC
TRBV10-3	many	TRBJ2-5	TRBD1	CAIRDREGETQYF	TGTGCCATCAGGGACAGGGAAGGGGAGACCCAGTACTTC
TRBV6-1	many	TRBJ2-5	TRBD2	CASSRIAGEEETQYF	TGTGCCAGCAGCCGGATAGCGGGGGAGGAAGAGACCCAGTACTTC
TRBV7-2	few	TRBJ1-3	TRBD1	CASRGQGANTIYF	TGTGCCAGCAGGGGACAGGGGGCTAACACCATATATTTT
TRBV20-1	NA	TRBJ2-3	TRBD2	CSARTLAGPDTQYF	TGCAGTGCTAGAACGCTAGCGGGGCCAGATACGCAGTATTTT
TRBV6-6	few	TRBJ2-2	TRBD1	CASSPTGGWFTGELFF	TGTGCCAGCAGCCCTACAGGGGGCTGGTTCACCGGGGAGCTGTTTTTT
TRBV7-3	few	TRBJ2-1	TRBD1	CASSLGTGGGWNEQFF	TGTGCCAGCAGCTTAGGGACAGGGGGCGGTTGGAATGAGCAGTTCTTC
TRBV10-2	few	TRBJ1-1	TRBD1	CASQAPSGTGGTEAFF	TGCGCCAGCCAAGCCCCTTCCGGGACAGGGGGCACTGAAGCTTTCTTT
TRBV7-2	few	TRBJ2-6	NA	CASSLEVQGISGANVLTF	TGTGCCAGCAGCTTAGAGGTCCAGGGTATATCTGGGGCCAACGTCCTGACTTTC
TRBV4-3	many	TRBJ2-5	TRBD2	CASSLRAGGLVETQYF	TGCGCCAGCAGCCTTAGAGCGGGGGGGCTCGTAGAGACCCAGTACTTC